What follows are 13 T cell receptor beta chains derived from one specimen sequenced in a study of T cell repertoires in cytomegalovirus infection. TCRdb used MiXCR to reprocess the reads, holding one entry per CDR3 protein. The data contain hundreds of thousands of distinct CDR3 sequences, approximately 42% of them singletons. For these receptors, no antigen is known. Specimen: cultured PBMCs, collected from culture after CMV antigen stimulation. These receptors came from a human donor in good health (CMV status not recorded). Some clones in this sample may be carry-over from other donors' samples.

This sequence joins TRBV7-9 and TRBJ1-4, with 8 bases identical to TRBD1. With V trimmed by 3 bases and J by 8 bases, 5 bases remained unmatched. The germline V gene has CDR1 SEHNR and CDR2 FQNEAQ (reference sequence). The CDR3 is 14 amino acids. CDR3 amino acids: CASSFVRGREKLFF. The DNA for the CDR3 is TGTGCCAGCAGCTTTGTCAGGGGGCGCGAAAAACTGTTTTTT.

The V and J genes are TRBV12-3 or TRBV12-4 and TRBJ2-5, with 10 bases fitting TRBD2. This CDR3 has 16 amino acids. After removal of 4 bases from V and 9 bases from J, the junction contained 14 bases not matched to a gene. CDR3 DNA sequence: TGTGCCAGCAGTTCGGGGGAGCGGGGGGGCCAGTTCGCCCAGTACTTC. Residues: CASSSGERGGQFAQYF.

This clonotype was seen a handful of times. The rearrangement uses TRBV27 and TRBJ1-5; D remains unclear. Trimming left V 0 bases short and J 2 bases short, with 5 bases between. Germline values: CDR1 MNHEY, CDR2 SMNVEV (reference sequence). This CDR3 comprises 14 residues. The CDR3 is CASSLSAGNQPQHF. The CDR3 bases are TGTGCCAGCAGTTTATCGGCCGGCAATCAGCCCCAGCATTTT.

This sequence joins TRBV7-2 and TRBJ2-5; the match to TRBD2 covers 13 bases. The germline CDR1 and CDR2 sequences are SGHTA and FQGNSA. This CDR3 is 17 amino acids long. V trimming: 5 bases; J trimming: 5 bases; junction bases outside the gene matches: 11. The CDR3 coding sequence is TGTGCCAGCAGCCCACGGACTAGCGGGAGCGGTGGGGAGACCCAGTACTTC. Translation: CASSPRTSGSGGETQYF.

This clonotype was seen at least ten times. The J gene is TRBJ2-7, the V gene TRBV7-2; a weak D match, TRBD1 (6 bases). This CDR3 comprises 15 residues. CDR1 and CDR2 from the germline V gene are SGHTA and FQGNSA. The V and J ends lost 4 bases and 1 base respectively, with 14 bases between them. The CDR3: CASSYTGLRSYEQYF. In DNA form, the CDR3 reads TGTGCCAGCAGCTATACAGGGCTCAGGTCCTACGAGCAGTACTTC.

V is TRBV5-1 and J is TRBJ2-5; 12 bases are a match to TRBD2. The CDR3 extends over 14 amino acids. Trimming at V came to 3 bases and at J to 5 bases, leaving 2 bases not matched to a gene. Germline assignment: CDR1 SGHRS and CDR2 YFSETQ. In DNA form, the CDR3 reads TGCGCCAGCAGCTCGACTAGCGGGAGTGAGACCCAGTACTTC. It codes for CASSSTSGSETQYF. Filled out from reference TRBV5-1 and TRBJ2-5, the complete variable domain reads KAGVTQTPRYLIKTRGQQVTLSCSPISGHRSVSWYQQTPGQGLQFLFEYFSETQRNKGNFPGRFSGRQFSNSRSEMNVSTLELGDSALYLCASSSTSGSETQYFGPGTRLLVL.

The chain is built from TRBV7-2 and TRBJ2-1; D remains ambiguous. CDR3 size: 15 residues. Germline loops: CDR1 SGHTA, CDR2 FQGNSA. V was cut by 1 base and J by 0 bases, with 7 bases left in between. CDR3 DNA sequence: TGTGCCAGCAGCTTAGGGATGAGCTCCTACAATGAGCAGTTCTTC. It is translated as CASSLGMSSYNEQFF.

This clonotype has just a few counts. V usage is TRBV12-3 or TRBV12-4 and J usage is TRBJ2-5; maybe TRBD2 (6 bases). V was clipped by 4 bases and J by 5 bases, with 14 bases between them. The CDR3 runs to 14 residues. The DNA of the CDR3 is TGTGCCAGCAGTTCCGGGAGTCTGAGGGAGACCCAGTACTTC. It specifies CASSSGSLRETQYF.

The gene calls are TRBV11-2 and TRBJ2-1, with no clear D. The CDR3 extends over 16 amino acids. Trimming removed 2 bases from V and 0 bases from J, with 11 bases in between. Germline V lookup: CDR1 SGHAT, CDR2 FQNNGV. CDR3 residues: CASSLRKRHSYNEQFF. The CDR3 nucleotides read TGTGCCAGCAGCTTACGTAAACGTCACTCCTACAATGAGCAGTTCTTC.

This chain connects TRBV2 to TRBJ2-4, with D uncertain. The CDR3 sequence is 12 residues long. In germline, CDR1 is SNHLY, CDR2 FYNNEI. The germline V and J ends were trimmed by 7 bases and 6 bases, with 10 bases remaining between them. CDR3 sequence: CASKRRLNIQYF. The DNA of the CDR3 is TGTGCCAGCAAGAGACGGTTAAACATTCAGTACTTC.

The chain links TRBV7-2 to TRBJ2-5; D possibly corresponds to TRBD1 (6 bases). From germline, CDR1 is SGHTA and CDR2 FQGNSA. Trimming removed 5 bases from V and 5 bases from J, with 15 bases in between. This CDR3 contains 14 residues. The CDR3 DNA reads as TGTGCCAGCAGCGGTACAGGGATCGGGGAGACCCAGTACTTC. Translation: CASSGTGIGETQYF.

This clonotype was seen only a few times. The chain carries TRBV5-6 and TRBJ2-3; D gene unclear. The CDR3 consists of 18 residues. V gave up 2 bases and J gave up 0 bases, with 19 bases separating them. Per germline, CDR1 SGHDT and CDR2 YYEEEE. The CDR3 DNA is TGTGCCAGCAGCTTTTCCCCAATTGGGCCCCTTAGCACAGATACGCAGTATTTT. Protein sequence: CASSFSPIGPLSTDTQYF.

The V gene is TRBV5-4, the J gene TRBJ2-1; D gene unclear. The germline gives CDR1 SGHNT, CDR2 YYREEE (reference sequence). The germline V and J ends were trimmed by 1 base and 4 bases, with 9 bases remaining between them. The CDR3 length is 14 residues. The CDR3 sequence: CASSLPPEYNEQFF. CDR3 in DNA: TGTGCCAGCAGCTTGCCCCCGGAATACAATGAGCAGTTCTTC.